The 18 T cell receptor beta chains below come from one sample, sequenced in a study of post-analysis software for immune sequencing data. Built from TCR beta cDNA, the libraries had unique molecular identifiers in them. One entry per CDR3 protein, called by TCRdb with MiXCR from the PCR reads. The sample carries around 440,000 distinct CDR3 sequences, approximately 45% recorded once. General study results and limits: With TRBV5-6, TRBV5-1 and TRBV20-1 included, about 5 TRBV segments were more frequent in patients than in controls.

Their specific antigens are unknown. The sequenced sample was blood. All receptors derive from a girl between 10 and 17 years old with multiple sclerosis.

This clonotype occurred a few times. The chain combines TRBV10-3 with TRBJ2-1; the match to TRBD2 covers 8 bases. Germline trimming cut 5 bases from V and 8 bases from J; bases unmatched to any gene: 8. CDR3 size: 14 residues. The germline gives CDR1 ENHRY, CDR2 SYGVKD. The CDR3 bases are TGTGCCATCAGTCTAAGCGGGAGCTTCGATGAGCAGTTCTTC. Encoded protein: CAISLSGSFDEQFF.

The table lists this clonotype with a few counts. The J gene is TRBJ1-2, the V gene TRBV3-1, with D possibly matching TRBD1 (5 bases). Germline V gene lookup returns CDR1 LGHDT and CDR2 YNNKEL (reference sequence). V was trimmed by 0 bases and J by 4 bases, leaving 12 bases between them. The CDR3 contains 15 residues. The CDR3 loop is CASSQEQGLGYGYTF. CDR3 DNA sequence: TGTGCCAGCAGCCAAGAGCAGGGACTTGGCTATGGCTACACCTTC.

The chain couples TRBV28 to TRBJ2-7; a possible D gene is TRBD2 (6 bases). Trimming stripped 8 bases from V and 5 bases from J, with 10 bases between. Per the germline V gene, CDR1 is MDHEN and CDR2 is SYDVKM. The CDR3 loop spans 11 amino acids. The CDR3 nucleotides are TGTGCCAGCGCGACTAGTCACGAGCAGTACTTC. Its protein is CASATSHEQYF.

This clonotype was detected many times. J is TRBJ2-7 and V is TRBV6-6; 13 positions match TRBD2. The CDR3 consists of 16 residues. V lost 6 bases to trimming and J lost 2 bases; unmatched junction nucleotides: 7. Germline V gives CDR1 MNHNY, CDR2 SVGAGI (reference sequence). The CDR3 reads CASSRGTSGKTYEQYF. CDR3 DNA sequence: TGTGCCAGCAGCAGGGGGACTAGCGGGAAAACCTACGAGCAGTACTTC.

In this sample, this clonotype turned up once. V usage is TRBV21-1 and J usage is TRBJ2-6; the table's D call, TRBD1, has no DNA check behind it. TRBV21-1 is marked as a pseudogene. The CDR3 runs to 18 residues. CDR3 sequence reads: CASSKGGHTKIWTNVLTF. As DNA, the CDR3 is TGTGCCAGCAGCAAAGGGGGACACACGAAAATCTGGACCAACGTCCTGACTTTC.

The J gene is TRBJ2-3, the V gene TRBV11-2; 13 positions match TRBD2. Unmatched junction bases numbered 4, after V lost 5 bases and J lost 5 bases. CDR1 is SGHAT and CDR2 is FQNNGV in the germline V gene. The CDR3 sequence is 15 residues long. CDR3 DNA sequence: TGTGCCAGCAGCCTCGGGACTAGCGGGATAGATACGCAGTATTTT. As protein: CASSLGTSGIDTQYF.

The CDR3 region has the DNA TGTGCCAGCAGTTTATTGTTGACAGAAGGGGAGCAGTACTTC. It codes for CASSLLLTEGEQYF. The rearrangement uses TRBV12-3 or TRBV12-4 and TRBJ2-7; TRBD1 might be the D (5 bases). The CDR3 is 14 residues long. V lost 2 bases and J 7 bases, leaving 15 bases between the germline ends.

This clonotype was seen only a few times. The chain joins TRBV29-1 to TRBJ2-4; 7 nucleotides match TRBD2. J lost 9 bases, V lost 8 bases, and 10 bases had no gene match. The CDR3 runs to 12 residues. The germline gives CDR1 SQVTM, CDR2 ANQGSEA. The CDR3 is CSIGEGMGIQYF. CDR3 in DNA: TGCAGCATCGGGGAGGGGATGGGCATTCAGTACTTC.

This sequence joins TRBV3-1 and TRBJ2-5; 9 nucleotides line up with TRBD2. The CDR3 sequence is 16 residues long. Losses at the gene ends were 4 bases for V and 5 bases for J; bases not matched to a gene: 11. Germline V lookup: CDR1 LGHDT, CDR2 YNNKEL (reference sequence). CDR3 nucleotide sequence: TGTGCCAGCAGCCGTGTCGCTAGCGGGATCGGGGAGACCCAGTACTTC. Its translation: CASSRVASGIGETQYF.

The rearrangement links TRBV28 to TRBJ2-4; 12 bases are shared with TRBD2. This CDR3 contains 17 residues. The germline V gene encodes CDR1 MDHEN and CDR2 SYDVKM. Trimming cost V 6 bases and J 13 bases; bases outside gene matches: 19. The DNA of the CDR3 is TGTGCCAGCAGATGGGACAGAGAAGGACTAGCGGGACGGGAGCAGTACTTC. This codes for CASRWDREGLAGREQYF.

This clonotype was seen more than once but under ten times. The rearrangement joins TRBV7-2 to TRBJ2-7, with D possibly TRBD1 on 6 matching bases. This CDR3 is 15 amino acids long. CDR1 SGHTA and CDR2 FQGNSA come from the germline V gene. Deletions cut 2 bases from V and 2 bases from J, with 13 bases between. The CDR3 sequence: CASSLTGIPTYEQYF. The CDR3 DNA reads as TGTGCCAGCAGCTTAACAGGGATCCCCACCTACGAGCAGTACTTC. Based on the CDR3 plus reference TRBV7-2 and TRBJ2-7, the full variable domain is GAGVSQSPSNKVTEKGKDVELRCDPISGHTALYWYRQSLGQGLEFLIYFQGNSAPDKSGLPSDRFSAERTGGSVSTLTIQRTQQEDSAVYLCASSLTGIPTYEQYFGPGTRLTVT.

The chain employs TRBV28 and TRBJ1-5; perhaps TRBD1 as D (6 bases). Trimming took off 1 base at V and 4 bases at J, with 14 bases between the two ends. Germline CDR1 reads MDHEN; CDR2 reads SYDVKM. This CDR3 is built from 16 residues. The CDR3 DNA sequence: TGTGCCAGCAGTTTATTCCCGACAGGACGTAATCAGCCCCAGCATTTT. Residues: CASSLFPTGRNQPQHF.

The chain recombines TRBV7-9 with TRBJ2-5; D is uncertain. The closer fit of TRBJ2-7 to the DNA end suggests the J call may be wrong. The CDR3 sequence is 14 residues long. The germline V gene has CDR1 SEHNR and CDR2 FQNEAQ (reference sequence). The CDR3: CASSSSVTVYEQYF. Here the CDR3 DNA reads TGTGCCAGCAGCTCCAGCGTGACTGTCTACGAGCAGTACTTC.

This clonotype showed up just a few times. The rearrangement links TRBV7-3 to TRBJ2-1, with a possible D match to TRBD1 (6 bases). V dropped 4 bases and J dropped 5 bases, with 12 bases sitting between them. From germline, CDR1 is SGHTA and CDR2 FQGTGA. This CDR3 contains 14 residues. In DNA form, the CDR3 reads TGTGCCAGCAGCTGGACAGAGAAAAACAATGAGCAGTTCTTC. It codes for CASSWTEKNNEQFF. Supplemented by reference TRBV7-3 and TRBJ2-1, the full variable domain reads GAGVSQTPSNKVTEKGKYVELRCDPISGHTALYWYRQSLGQGPEFLIYFQGTGAADDSGLPNDRFFAVRPEGSVSTLKIQRTERGDSAVYLCASSWTEKNNEQFFGPGTRLTVL.

This rearrangement joins TRBV6-1 to TRBJ2-7; tentative D call: TRBD2 (5 bases). Germline-derived CDR1 and CDR2 are MNHNS and SASEGT. The CDR3 consists of 14 residues. Deletions cut 3 bases from V and 1 base from J, with 10 bases between. Here the CDR3 reads CASSDYGDSYEQYF. CDR3 DNA: TGTGCCAGCAGTGACTACGGGGATTCCTACGAGCAGTACTTC.

The chain combines TRBV2 with TRBJ2-7; 11 nucleotides agree with TRBD2. Germline V gives CDR1 SNHLY, CDR2 FYNNEI. The CDR3 sequence is 15 residues long. Trimming removed 4 bases from V and 5 bases from J; junction bases left unmatched: 7. The CDR3 protein is CASSAQLAGEDEQYF. The CDR3 DNA follows: TGTGCCAGCAGTGCCCAACTAGCGGGAGAGGACGAGCAGTACTTC.

The rearrangement links TRBV6-5 to TRBJ1-2; TRBD1 matches at 7 bases. V lost 6 bases and J lost 4; bases outside the gene matches: 8. Germline CDR1 is MNHEY and CDR2 is SVGAGI. The CDR3 has 14 amino acids. CDR3 in amino acids: CASSPTGISYGYTF. Here the CDR3 DNA reads TGTGCCAGCAGCCCGACAGGGATCAGCTATGGCTACACCTTC.

This chain uses TRBV25-1 with TRBJ2-7; D unclear. Per the germline V gene, CDR1 is MGHDK and CDR2 is SYGVNS. CDR3 length equals 12 residues. V was cut by 3 bases and J by 3 bases, with 6 bases left in between. The CDR3, as DNA: TGTGCCAGCAGTGAGGGAAACTACGAGCAGTACTTC. Its protein product is CASSEGNYEQYF.